This is a list of T cell receptor beta chains from one sample in a study of shared clonotypes between healthy human individuals. Sequencing was performed with immunoSEQ multiplex PCR; in TCRdb, only in-frame clones are kept and a portion is missing. The data show 450,000 to 500,000 clones, approximately 81% seen once. The sample consisted of PBMCs. The receptors here all came from a woman in her forties in good health. Some clones in this sample may be carry-over from other donors' samples. CDR3s include the opening cysteine and the closing phenylalanine or tryptophan. Fields, in order: D gene, V gene, CDR3 protein. A D gene is named only where the DNA matches it firmly.

>-|TRBV5-4
CASSLPGVETQYF
>-|TRBV30
CAWTSGEYSNQPQHF
>TRBD1|TRBV28
CASSLRAGGWMETQYF
>-|TRBV9
CASSVVSDVRGEQFF
>-|TRBV7-3
CASSSGLIGTNEQFF
>TRBD1|TRBV7-2
CASSRDREAGELFF
>TRBD1|TRBV29-1
CSVAPQGTDTQYF
>-|TRBV7-9
CASSLGGEADTQYF
>-|TRBV5-4
CASSLAPTDQPQHF
>-|TRBV27
CASSLVPPIATYEQYF
>TRBD2|TRBV18
CASSPGTSGSVDQLEKETQYF